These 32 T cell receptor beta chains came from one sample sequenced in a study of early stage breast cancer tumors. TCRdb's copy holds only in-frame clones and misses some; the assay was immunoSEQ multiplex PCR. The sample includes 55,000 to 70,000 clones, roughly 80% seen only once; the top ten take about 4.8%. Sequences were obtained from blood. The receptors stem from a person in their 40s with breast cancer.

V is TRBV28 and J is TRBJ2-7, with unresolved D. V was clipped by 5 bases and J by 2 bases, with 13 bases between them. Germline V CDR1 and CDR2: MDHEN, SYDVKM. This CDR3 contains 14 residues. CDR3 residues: CASSTVGLTYEQYF. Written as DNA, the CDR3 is TGTGCCAGCAGTACCGTAGGGCTTACCTACGAGCAGTACTTC.

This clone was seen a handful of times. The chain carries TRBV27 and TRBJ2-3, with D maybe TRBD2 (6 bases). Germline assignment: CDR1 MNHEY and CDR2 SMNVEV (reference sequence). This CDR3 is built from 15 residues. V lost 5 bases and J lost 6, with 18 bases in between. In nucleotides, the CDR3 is TGTGCCAGCAGTATAGGGACTTCCTCTGGGGATACGCAGTATTTT. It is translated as CASSIGTSSGDTQYF.

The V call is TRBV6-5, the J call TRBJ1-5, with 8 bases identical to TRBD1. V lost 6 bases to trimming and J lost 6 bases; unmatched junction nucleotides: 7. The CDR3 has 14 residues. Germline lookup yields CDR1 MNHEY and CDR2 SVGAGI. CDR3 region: CASSPTGGGQPQHF. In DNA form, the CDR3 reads TGTGCCAGCAGCCCAACAGGGGGAGGTCAGCCCCAGCATTTT.

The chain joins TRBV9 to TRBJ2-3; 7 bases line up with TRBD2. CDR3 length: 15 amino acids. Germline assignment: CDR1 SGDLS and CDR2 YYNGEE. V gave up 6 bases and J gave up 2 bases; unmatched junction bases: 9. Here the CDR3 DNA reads TGTGCCAGCAATGGACTGCGGGAGAACACAGATACGCAGTATTTT. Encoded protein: CASNGLRENTDTQYF.

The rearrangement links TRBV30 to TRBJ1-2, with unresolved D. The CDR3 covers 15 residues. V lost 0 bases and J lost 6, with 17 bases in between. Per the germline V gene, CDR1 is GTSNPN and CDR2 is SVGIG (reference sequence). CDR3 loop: CAWSVPGRLKDGYTF. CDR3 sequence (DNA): TGTGCCTGGAGTGTACCCGGGAGGCTTAAGGATGGCTACACCTTC.

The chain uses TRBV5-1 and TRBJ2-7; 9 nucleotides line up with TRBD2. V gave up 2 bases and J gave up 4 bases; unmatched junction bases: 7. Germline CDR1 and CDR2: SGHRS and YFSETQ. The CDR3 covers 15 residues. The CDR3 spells CASSFQREVGYEQYF. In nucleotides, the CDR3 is TGCGCCAGCAGCTTCCAGCGGGAGGTGGGTTACGAGCAGTACTTC.

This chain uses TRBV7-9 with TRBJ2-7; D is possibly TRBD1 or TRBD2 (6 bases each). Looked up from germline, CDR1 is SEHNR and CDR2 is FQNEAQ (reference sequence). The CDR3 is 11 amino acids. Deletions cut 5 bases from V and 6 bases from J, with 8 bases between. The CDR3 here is CASSRGPEQYF. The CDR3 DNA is TGTGCCAGCAGCCGGGGGCCCGAGCAGTACTTC.

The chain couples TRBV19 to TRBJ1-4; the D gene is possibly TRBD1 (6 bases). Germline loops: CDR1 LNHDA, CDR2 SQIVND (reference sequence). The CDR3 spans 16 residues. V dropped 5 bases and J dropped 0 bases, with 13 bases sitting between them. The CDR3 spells CASSGGGPATNEKLFF. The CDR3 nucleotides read TGTGCCAGTAGTGGAGGGGGGCCCGCAACTAATGAAAAACTGTTTTTT.

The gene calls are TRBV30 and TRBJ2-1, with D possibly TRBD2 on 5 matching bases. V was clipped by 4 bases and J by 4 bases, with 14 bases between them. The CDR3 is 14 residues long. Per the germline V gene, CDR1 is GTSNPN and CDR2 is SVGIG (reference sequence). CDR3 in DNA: TGTGCCTGGAAAAAAAGCGGAGTTTACAATGAGCAGTTCTTC. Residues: CAWKKSGVYNEQFF.

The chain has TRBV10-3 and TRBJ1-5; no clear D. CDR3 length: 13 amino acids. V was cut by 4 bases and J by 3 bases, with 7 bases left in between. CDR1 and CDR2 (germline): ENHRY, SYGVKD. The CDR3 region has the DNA TGTGCCATCAGTGGGGCACCCAATCAGCCCCAGCATTTT. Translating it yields CAISGAPNQPQHF.

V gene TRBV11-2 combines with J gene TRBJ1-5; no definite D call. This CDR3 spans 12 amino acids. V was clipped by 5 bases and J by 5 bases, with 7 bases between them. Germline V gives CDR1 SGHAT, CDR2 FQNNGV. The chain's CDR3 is CASSQGYQPQHF. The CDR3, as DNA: TGTGCCAGCAGCCAAGGTTATCAGCCCCAGCATTTT.

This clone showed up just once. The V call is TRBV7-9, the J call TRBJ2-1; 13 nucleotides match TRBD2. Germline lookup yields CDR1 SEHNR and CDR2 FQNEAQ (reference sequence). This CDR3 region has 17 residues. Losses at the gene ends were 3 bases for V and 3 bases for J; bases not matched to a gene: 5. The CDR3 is CASSFWTSGSLYNEQFF. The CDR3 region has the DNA TGTGCCAGCAGCTTCTGGACTAGCGGGAGCCTCTACAATGAGCAGTTCTTC. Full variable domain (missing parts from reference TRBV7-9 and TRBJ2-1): DTGVSQNPRHKITKRGQNVTFRCDPISEHNRLYWYRQTLGQGPEFLTYFQNEAQLEKSRLLSDRFSAERPKGSFSTLEIQRTEQGDSAMYLCASSFWTSGSLYNEQFFGPGTRLTVL.

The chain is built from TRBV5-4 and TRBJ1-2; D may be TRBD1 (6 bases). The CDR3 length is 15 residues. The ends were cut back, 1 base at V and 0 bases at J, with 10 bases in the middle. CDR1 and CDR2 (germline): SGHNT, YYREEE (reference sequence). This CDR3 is CASSLSGGSNYGYTF. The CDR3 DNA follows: TGTGCCAGCAGCTTGTCGGGGGGCTCTAACTATGGCTACACCTTC.

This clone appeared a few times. CDR3 protein: CASSQGQGGQETQYF. CDR3 nucleotides: TGTGCCAGCAGCCAGGGACAGGGAGGGCAAGAGACCCAGTACTTC. This chain uses TRBV4-2 with TRBJ2-5; 9 bases fit TRBD1. J was trimmed by 2 bases and V by 3 bases; bases with no gene match: 4. Germline values: CDR1 LGHNA, CDR2 YNFKEQ. This CDR3 spans 15 amino acids.

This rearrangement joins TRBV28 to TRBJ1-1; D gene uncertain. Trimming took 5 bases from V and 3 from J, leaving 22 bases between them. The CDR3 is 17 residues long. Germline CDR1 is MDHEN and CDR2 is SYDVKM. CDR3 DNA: TGTGCCAGCAGTCTTATGGGCGAGGGCTTGGTGCACACTGAAGCTTTCTTT. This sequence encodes CASSLMGEGLVHTEAFF.

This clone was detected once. The CDR3 loop reads CASSLSGLISGEQFF. DNA for the CDR3: TGTGCCAGCAGTTTATCTGGGTTAATATCGGGTGAGCAGTTCTTC. The chain combines TRBV27 with TRBJ2-1; D gene uncertain. V lost 0 bases and J lost 9, with 15 bases in between. The CDR3 has 15 residues. Germline assignment: CDR1 MNHEY and CDR2 SMNVEV (reference sequence).

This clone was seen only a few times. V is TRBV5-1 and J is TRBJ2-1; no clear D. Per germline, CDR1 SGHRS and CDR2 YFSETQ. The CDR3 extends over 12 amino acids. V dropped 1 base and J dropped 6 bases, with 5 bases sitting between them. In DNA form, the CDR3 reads TGCGCCAGCAGCTTGTTTAGCAATGAGCAGTTCTTC. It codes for CASSLFSNEQFF.

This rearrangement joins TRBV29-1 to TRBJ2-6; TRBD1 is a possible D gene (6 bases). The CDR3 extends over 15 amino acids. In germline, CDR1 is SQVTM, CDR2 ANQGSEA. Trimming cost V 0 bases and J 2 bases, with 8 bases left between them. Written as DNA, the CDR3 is TGCAGCGTTGAAGAAAACAGGGCTGGGGCCAACGTCCTGACTTTC. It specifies CSVEENRAGANVLTF.

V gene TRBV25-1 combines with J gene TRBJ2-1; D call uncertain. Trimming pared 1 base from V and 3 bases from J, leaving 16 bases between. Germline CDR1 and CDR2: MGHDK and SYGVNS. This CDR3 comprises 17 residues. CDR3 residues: CASSESLLGNGYNEQFF. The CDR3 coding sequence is TGTGCCAGCAGTGAATCCCTATTGGGGAATGGCTACAATGAGCAGTTCTTC.

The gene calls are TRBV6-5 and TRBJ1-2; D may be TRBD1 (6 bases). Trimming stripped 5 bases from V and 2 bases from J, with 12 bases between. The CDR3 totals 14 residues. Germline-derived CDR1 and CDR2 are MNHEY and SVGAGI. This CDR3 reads CASSMGHSNYGYTF. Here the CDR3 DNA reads TGTGCCAGCAGTATGGGACACTCGAACTATGGCTACACCTTC.

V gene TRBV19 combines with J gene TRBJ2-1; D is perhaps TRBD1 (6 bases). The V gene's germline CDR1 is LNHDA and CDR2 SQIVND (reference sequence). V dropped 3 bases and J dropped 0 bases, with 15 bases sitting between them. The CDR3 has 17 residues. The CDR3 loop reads CASSISGTRSSYNEQFF. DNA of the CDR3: TGTGCCAGTAGTATCTCCGGGACAAGAAGCTCCTACAATGAGCAGTTCTTC.

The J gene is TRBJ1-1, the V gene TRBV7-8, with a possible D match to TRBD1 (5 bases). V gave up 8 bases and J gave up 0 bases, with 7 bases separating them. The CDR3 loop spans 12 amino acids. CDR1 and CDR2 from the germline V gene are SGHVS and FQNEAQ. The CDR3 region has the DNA TGTGCCAGCGGAGGGGTGAACACTGAAGCTTTCTTT. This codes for CASGGVNTEAFF.

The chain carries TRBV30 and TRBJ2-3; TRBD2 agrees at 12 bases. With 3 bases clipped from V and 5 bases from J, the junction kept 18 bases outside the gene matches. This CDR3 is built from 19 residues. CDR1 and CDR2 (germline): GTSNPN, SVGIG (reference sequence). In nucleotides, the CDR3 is TGTGCCTGGAGGCGAAGTGGACTAGCGGGAATTCAGGGTGGAGATACGCAGTATTTT. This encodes CAWRRSGLAGIQGGDTQYF.

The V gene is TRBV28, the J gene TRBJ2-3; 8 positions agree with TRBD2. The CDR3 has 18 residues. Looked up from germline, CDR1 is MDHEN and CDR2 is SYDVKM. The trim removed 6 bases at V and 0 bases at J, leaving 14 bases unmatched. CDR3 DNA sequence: TGTGCCAGCAGCAATGGACTAGCAACGTTAATTAGCACAGATACGCAGTATTTT. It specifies CASSNGLATLISTDTQYF. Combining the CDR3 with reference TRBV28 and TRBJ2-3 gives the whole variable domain DVKVTQSSRYLVKRTGEKVFLECVQDMDHENMFWYRQDPGLGLRLIYFSYDVKMKEKGDIPEGYSVSREKKERFSLILESASTNQTSMYLCASSNGLATLISTDTQYFGPGTRLTVL.

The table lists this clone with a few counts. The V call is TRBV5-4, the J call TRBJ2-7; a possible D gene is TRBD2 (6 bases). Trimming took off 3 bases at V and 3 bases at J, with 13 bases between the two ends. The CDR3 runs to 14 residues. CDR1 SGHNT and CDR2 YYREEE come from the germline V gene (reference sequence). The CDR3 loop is CASSSRVAVYEQYF. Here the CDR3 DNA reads TGTGCCAGCAGCTCCCGGGTAGCGGTCTACGAGCAGTACTTC.

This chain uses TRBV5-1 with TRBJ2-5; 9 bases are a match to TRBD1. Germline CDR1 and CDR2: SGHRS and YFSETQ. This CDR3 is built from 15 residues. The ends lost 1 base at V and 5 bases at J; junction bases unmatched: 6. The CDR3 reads CASSLIGTGYETQYF. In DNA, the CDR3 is TGCGCCAGCAGCTTGATTGGGACAGGGTACGAGACCCAGTACTTC.

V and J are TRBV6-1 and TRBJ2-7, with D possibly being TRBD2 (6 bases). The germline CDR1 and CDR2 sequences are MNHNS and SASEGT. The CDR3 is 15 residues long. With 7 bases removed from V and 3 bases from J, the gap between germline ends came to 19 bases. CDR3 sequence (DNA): TGTGCCAGCAAAGACCCCCCGGACTACAACTACGAGCAGTACTTC. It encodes CASKDPPDYNYEQYF.

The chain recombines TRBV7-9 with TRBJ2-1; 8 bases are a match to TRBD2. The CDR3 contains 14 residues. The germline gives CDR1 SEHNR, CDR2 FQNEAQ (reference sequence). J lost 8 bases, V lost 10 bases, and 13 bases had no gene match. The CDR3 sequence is CATPSGSTRDEQFF. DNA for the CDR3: TGTGCCACCCCAAGCGGGAGCACCAGGGATGAGCAGTTCTTC.

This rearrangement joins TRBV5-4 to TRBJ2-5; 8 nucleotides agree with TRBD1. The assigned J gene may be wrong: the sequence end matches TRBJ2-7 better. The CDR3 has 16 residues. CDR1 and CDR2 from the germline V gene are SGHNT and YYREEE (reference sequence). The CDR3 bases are TGTGCCAGCAGCTTGAGTACCGGGACAGGTACCTACGAGCAGTACTTC. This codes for CASSLSTGTGTYEQYF.

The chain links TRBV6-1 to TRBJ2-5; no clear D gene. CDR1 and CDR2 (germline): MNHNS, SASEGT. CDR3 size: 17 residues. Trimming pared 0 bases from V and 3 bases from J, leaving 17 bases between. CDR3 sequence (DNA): TGTGCCAGCAGTGAAGCTAGGGAAAGGTACGATGAAGAGACCCAGTACTTC. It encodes CASSEARERYDEETQYF.

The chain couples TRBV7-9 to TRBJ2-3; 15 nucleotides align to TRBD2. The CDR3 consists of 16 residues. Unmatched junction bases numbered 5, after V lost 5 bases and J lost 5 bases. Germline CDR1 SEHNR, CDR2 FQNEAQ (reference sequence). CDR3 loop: CASSKGLAGGVDTQYF. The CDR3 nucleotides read TGTGCCAGCAGCAAAGGACTAGCGGGAGGGGTAGATACGCAGTATTTT.

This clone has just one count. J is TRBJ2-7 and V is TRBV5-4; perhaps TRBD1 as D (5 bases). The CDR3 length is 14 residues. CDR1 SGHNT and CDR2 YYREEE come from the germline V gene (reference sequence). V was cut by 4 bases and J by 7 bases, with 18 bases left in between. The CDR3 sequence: CASSPRQGTWEQYF. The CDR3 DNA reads TGTGCCAGCAGCCCCCGGCAGGGTACGTGGGAGCAGTACTTC.